This entry lists 16 T cell receptor beta chains sequenced from one sample in a study of CD8+ T cells in alopecia areata (dated 2018 in TCRdb). The library relied on the immunoSEQ multiplex PCR assay. RNA was extracted from all samples and reverse transcribed into cDNA, which served as template for TCR sequencing. The clones in this table, taken by TCRdb from immuneACCESS, are in-frame only. Not every clone is retained; where verified, under half of the shortfall comes from an unresolved V gene, and the cause of the rest is unknown. This sample is represented by roughly 70,000 clones; around 29% of them were singletons. The ten top clones hold under 15% of the sample. The sample's time point label, decoded: about 4 weeks on oral tofacitinib. The treatment or condition label, as the study defines it: oral pan-JAK inhibitor, 5-10 mg twice daily. The sample in question was CD8+ T cells sorted from blood, obtained at week 4, from a patient treated with tofacitinib. Receptors originate from a human donor with alopecia areata.

This clone was seen a few times. The V gene is TRBV29-1, the J gene TRBJ2-7; TRBD1 might be the D (6 bases). CDR1 is SQVTM and CDR2 is ANQGSEA in the germline V gene. There are 13 residues in the CDR3. Between the trimmed V and J ends, which lost 0 bases and 2 bases, there was a span of 8 bases. The CDR3 DNA reads TGCAGCGTTGAAGATACAGGGACCTACGAGCAGTACTTC. This gives the protein CSVEDTGTYEQYF.

This clone has more than one count but fewer than ten. The rearrangement joins TRBV4-1 to TRBJ1-5, with D maybe TRBD1 (5 bases). CDR3 size: 15 residues. The germline CDR1 and CDR2 sequences are MGHRA and YSYEKL. V lost 3 bases and J 3 bases, leaving 12 bases between the germline ends. CDR3 residues: CASSQERQYNQPQHF. CDR3 coding DNA: TGCGCCAGCAGCCAGGAACGACAGTACAATCAGCCCCAGCATTTT.

The V gene is TRBV10-3, the J gene TRBJ2-5; perhaps D is TRBD1 or TRBD2 (5 bases each). Germline CDR1 ENHRY, CDR2 SYGVKD. Trimming left V 8 bases short and J 4 bases short, with 23 bases between. The CDR3 covers 16 residues. CDR3 residues: CAIGGGRAQAGETQYF. As DNA, the CDR3 is TGTGCCATCGGTGGGGGACGCGCACAGGCAGGAGAGACCCAGTACTTC.

This clone was observed a handful of times. The V gene is TRBV9, the J gene TRBJ1-2; D is perhaps TRBD1 (6 bases). This CDR3 has 15 amino acids. Trimming removed 0 bases at V and 5 bases at J, with 14 bases between. The germline V gene has CDR1 SGDLS and CDR2 YYNGEE. CDR3 protein: CASSVGRQGIYGYTF. The CDR3 DNA sequence: TGTGCCAGCAGCGTAGGAAGGCAGGGGATTTATGGCTACACCTTC.

This chain uses TRBV5-6 with TRBJ2-3, with a weak D call TRBD1 (6 bases). CDR1 SGHDT and CDR2 YYEEEE come from the germline V gene. The CDR3 is 14 amino acids. V lost 0 bases, J lost 4 bases, and 9 bases lay in between. The CDR3 sequence is CASSLARGADTQYF. As DNA, the CDR3 is TGTGCCAGCAGCTTGGCCAGGGGAGCAGATACGCAGTATTTT.

The table lists this clone with a few counts. The chain is built from TRBV29-1 and TRBJ1-2, with D unclear. The CDR3 is 12 residues long. V dropped 2 bases and J dropped 4 bases, with 8 bases sitting between them. Germline CDR1 is SQVTM and CDR2 is ANQGSEA. The CDR3 loop reads CSVEKGIYGYTF. As DNA, the CDR3 is TGCAGCGTTGAAAAGGGTATCTATGGCTACACCTTC.

This chain links TRBV30 with TRBJ2-2, with D unresolved. The germline V gene encodes CDR1 GTSNPN and CDR2 SVGIG (reference sequence). This CDR3 is 15 amino acids long. V was pared by 2 bases and J by 0 bases, with 10 bases between. CDR3 protein: CAWSPPNSNTGELFF. The DNA of the CDR3 is TGTGCCTGGAGTCCCCCCAACTCGAACACCGGGGAGCTGTTTTTT.

V usage is TRBV27 and J usage is TRBJ2-7; 8 positions agree with TRBD1. Unmatched junction bases numbered 10, after V lost 5 bases and J lost 4 bases. This CDR3 contains 15 residues. Per germline, CDR1 MNHEY and CDR2 SMNVEV (reference sequence). The CDR3 coding sequence is TGTGCCAGCAGTGATACAAGGACAGGGATGTACGAGCAGTACTTC. Its translation: CASSDTRTGMYEQYF.

The CDR3 spells CASSTTSPTTDTQYF. In DNA form, the CDR3 reads TGTGCCAGCAGTACGACTAGCCCCACCACAGATACGCAGTATTTT. The V and J genes are TRBV6-5 and TRBJ2-3; 7 nucleotides agree with TRBD2. Trimming took 5 bases from V and 2 from J; bases not matched to a gene: 7. The CDR3 is 15 residues long. Germline CDR1 and CDR2: MNHEY and SVGAGI.

This clone was recorded a few times. The rearrangement joins TRBV29-1 to TRBJ2-7, with D tentatively TRBD1 (6 bases). The length of the CDR3 is 12 residues. CDR1 is SQVTM, CDR2 ANQGSEA, per germline. V lost 7 bases and J lost 3, with 13 bases in between. In DNA, the CDR3 is TGCAGCGCCACCTGGACAGACTACGAGCAGTACTTC. Protein product: CSATWTDYEQYF.

J is TRBJ2-7 and V is TRBV5-6; perhaps TRBD1 as D (6 bases). The CDR3 loop spans 16 amino acids. V gave up 4 bases and J gave up 6 bases, with 23 bases separating them. Germline CDR1 and CDR2: SGHDT and YYEEEE. Here the CDR3 DNA reads TGTGCCAGCAGCCCCTCTGGGGACACTCACAAAAGCGAGCAGTACTTC. Its translation is CASSPSGDTHKSEQYF.

The CDR3 is CASSVADRASSYEQYF. CDR3 bases: TGTGCCAGCAGCGTAGCGGACAGGGCGAGCTCCTACGAGCAGTACTTC. The gene calls are TRBV9 and TRBJ2-7; 8 bases agree with TRBD1. This CDR3 spans 16 amino acids. Germline V gene data show CDR1 as SGDLS and CDR2 as YYNGEE. The trim removed 0 bases at V and 0 bases at J, leaving 5 bases unmatched.

The chain joins TRBV27 to TRBJ2-7; 9 positions match TRBD1. Trimming removed 4 bases from V and 3 bases from J; junction bases left unmatched: 7. This CDR3 has 15 amino acids. Germline V CDR1 and CDR2: MNHEY, SMNVEV (reference sequence). The CDR3 loop reads CASSYPGQGIYEQYF. The CDR3 DNA follows: TGTGCCAGCAGTTACCCCGGACAGGGGATCTACGAGCAGTACTTC.

The chain employs TRBV19 and TRBJ1-1, with D unresolved. V was pared by 3 bases and J by 2 bases, with 13 bases between. The germline gives CDR1 LNHDA, CDR2 SQIVND (reference sequence). CDR3 length: 15 residues. Here the CDR3 reads CASSIDPDGNTEAFF. DNA of the CDR3: TGTGCCAGTAGTATCGACCCTGACGGAAACACTGAAGCTTTCTTT.

V is TRBV29-1 and J is TRBJ2-1; D is possibly TRBD2 (6 bases). V was cut by 4 bases and J by 0 bases, with 13 bases left in between. Germline V gene data show CDR1 as SQVTM and CDR2 as ANQGSEA. This CDR3 region has 15 residues. CDR3 in amino acids: CSVVASVSSYNEQFF. CDR3 nucleotides: TGCAGCGTTGTCGCTAGCGTGAGCTCCTACAATGAGCAGTTCTTC.

Only a few counts were recorded for this clone. The rearrangement links TRBV7-6 to TRBJ2-1; TRBD1 agrees at 9 bases. With V trimmed by 5 bases and J by 3 bases, 5 bases remained unmatched. Germline CDR1 is SGHVS and CDR2 is FNYEAQ. This CDR3 is built from 15 residues. CDR3 loop: CASSARGQGYNEQFF. The DNA for the CDR3 is TGTGCCAGCAGCGCAAGGGGACAGGGCTACAATGAGCAGTTCTTC.